The rows below give T cell receptor beta chains drawn from one sample of a study of blood T cell repertoires in COVID-19. Assay used: immunoSEQ multiplex PCR; TCRdb lists only in-frame clones, some missing. The profile shows around 120,000 clones, about 85% of them singletons. The sample taken for sequencing was peripheral blood. These receptors all stem from a human donor in a cohort sampled during active COVID-19. CDR3s include the opening cysteine and the closing phenylalanine or tryptophan. D genes are given only for firm matches. Size tells how often a clone was seen (once, few, many) or the class of an expanded clone, and some rows leave it out.

abundance: -; d_gene: TRBD1; v_gene: TRBV4-1; j_gene: TRBJ2-7; CDR3nt: TGCGCCAGCAGCCACTCCGGGACAGGGGTTTACGAGCAGTACTTC; CDR3aa: CASSHSGTGVYEQYF
abundance: -; d_gene: -; v_gene: TRBV7-8; j_gene: TRBJ1-1; CDR3nt: TGTGCCAGCAGCCCCCCAGTGAGGTATAACACTGAAGCTTTCTTT; CDR3aa: CASSPPVRYNTEAFF
abundance: -; d_gene: TRBD2; v_gene: TRBV19; j_gene: TRBJ2-1; CDR3nt: TGTGCCAGTAGAGGACTAGCGGGAGGAAATGAGCAGTTCTTC; CDR3aa: CASRGLAGGNEQFF
abundance: once; d_gene: TRBD2; v_gene: TRBV15; j_gene: TRBJ2-1; CDR3nt: TGTGCCACCAGCAGAGGGGGGGGAACCTCCTACAATGAGCAGTTCTTC; CDR3aa: CATSRGGGTSYNEQFF
abundance: once; d_gene: TRBD1; v_gene: TRBV19; j_gene: TRBJ2-7; CDR3nt: TGTGCCAGTAATCCCGGACAGGTTCCAACGGACGAGCAGTACTTC; CDR3aa: CASNPGQVPTDEQYF
abundance: once; d_gene: TRBD1; v_gene: TRBV5-1; j_gene: TRBJ2-7; CDR3nt: TGCGCCAGCAGCTTGGCCCCGGACAGGGGAGAGCAGTACTTC; CDR3aa: CASSLAPDRGEQYF
abundance: few; d_gene: -; v_gene: TRBV19; j_gene: TRBJ2-7; CDR3nt: TGTGCCAGTAGTCAACAGGGAGTCTACGAGCAGTACTTC; CDR3aa: CASSQQGVYEQYF
abundance: -; d_gene: -; v_gene: TRBV5-4; j_gene: TRBJ1-6; CDR3nt: TGTGCCAGCAGCTTGGACGGTTCCTATAATTCACCCCTCCACTTT; CDR3aa: CASSLDGSYNSPLHF
abundance: -; d_gene: TRBD1; v_gene: TRBV5-5; j_gene: TRBJ1-2; CDR3nt: TGTGCCAGCAGTCGACAGGGGGCGGACTATGGCTACACCTTC; CDR3aa: CASSRQGADYGYTF
abundance: -; d_gene: TRBD2; v_gene: TRBV28; j_gene: TRBJ2-4; CDR3nt: TGTGCCAGCAGTTTAGCGGCTAGCGGAAAAAACATTCAGTACTTC; CDR3aa: CASSLAASGKNIQYF
abundance: -; d_gene: TRBD1; v_gene: TRBV3-1/TRBV3-2; j_gene: TRBJ1-1; CDR3nt: TGTGCCAGCAGCCAATCCAGACAGGGGGGCACTGAAGCTTTCTTT; CDR3aa: CASSQSRQGGTEAFF
abundance: -; d_gene: -; v_gene: TRBV6-5; j_gene: TRBJ2-3; CDR3nt: TGTGCCAGCAGTTATCAACTTGCGGCGCGGGCAGATACGCAGTATTTT; CDR3aa: CASSYQLAARADTQYF
abundance: -; d_gene: -; v_gene: TRBV27; j_gene: TRBJ1-2; CDR3nt: TGTGCCAGCAGTTTATCGTCCCCAGGGCTCTATGGCTACACCTTC; CDR3aa: CASSLSSPGLYGYTF
abundance: few; d_gene: -; v_gene: TRBV5-8; j_gene: TRBJ2-5; CDR3nt: TGTGCCAGCAGCTTAACTGGAGTGGTAGGAGAGACCCAGTACTTC; CDR3aa: CASSLTGVVGETQYF
abundance: few; d_gene: TRBD1; v_gene: TRBV4-1; j_gene: TRBJ1-6; CDR3nt: TGCGCCAGCAGCCCCGACAGGGAACCCCTCCACTTT; CDR3aa: CASSPDREPLHF
abundance: -; d_gene: TRBD1; v_gene: TRBV3-1/TRBV3-2; j_gene: TRBJ1-5; CDR3nt: TGTGCCAGCAGCCGGACAGGGAATCAGCCCCAGCATTTT; CDR3aa: CASSRTGNQPQHF
abundance: -; d_gene: -; v_gene: TRBV19; j_gene: TRBJ2-3; CDR3nt: TGTGCCAGCTCCAACACCGAAGGGGGGGGGCGAAATACGCAGTATTTT; CDR3aa: CASSNTEGGGRNTQYF
abundance: once; d_gene: -; v_gene: TRBV30; j_gene: TRBJ2-1; CDR3nt: TGTGCCTGGAGTGTACTAAGGACCTACGCGGGGCCTTATGTATACAATGAGCAGTTCTTC; CDR3aa: CAWSVLRTYAGPYVYNEQFF
abundance: -; d_gene: TRBD1; v_gene: TRBV27; j_gene: TRBJ1-2; CDR3nt: TGTGCCAGCAGTTTATCTGGGACAGGGGGCATGCGTGGCTACACCTTC; CDR3aa: CASSLSGTGGMRGYTF
abundance: -; d_gene: -; v_gene: TRBV7-3; j_gene: TRBJ2-2; CDR3nt: TGTGCCAGCAGTTTGAGTAGCACCGGGGAGCTGTTTTTT; CDR3aa: CASSLSSTGELFF
abundance: -; d_gene: -; v_gene: TRBV24-1; j_gene: TRBJ1-1; CDR3nt: TGTGCCACCAGTGAGGGGGGGAGGAACACTGAAGCTTTCTTT; CDR3aa: CATSEGGRNTEAFF
abundance: -; d_gene: -; v_gene: TRBV19; j_gene: TRBJ1-4; CDR3nt: TGTGCCAGTCGGATACAACAGGGAACTAATGAAAAACTGTTTTTT; CDR3aa: CASRIQQGTNEKLFF
abundance: -; d_gene: TRBD2; v_gene: TRBV30; j_gene: TRBJ2-1; CDR3nt: TGTGCCTGGAGTGTTGGCGGGGGGGCCTACAATGAGCAGTTCTTC; CDR3aa: CAWSVGGGAYNEQFF
abundance: -; d_gene: TRBD1; v_gene: TRBV13; j_gene: TRBJ1-2; CDR3nt: TGTGCCAGCAGCTTAATAGGGACAGTTCACGGCTACACCTTC; CDR3aa: CASSLIGTVHGYTF
abundance: -; d_gene: -; v_gene: TRBV4-2; j_gene: TRBJ2-2; CDR3nt: TGTGCCAGCAGCCAAGAGCGGGGTGGGAGAACCGGGGAGCTGTTTTTT; CDR3aa: CASSQERGGRTGELFF
abundance: -; d_gene: -; v_gene: TRBV11-2; j_gene: TRBJ2-5; CDR3nt: TGTGCCAGCAGCTTAGGGCAGGGAGAGACCCAGTACTTC; CDR3aa: CASSLGQGETQYF
abundance: -; d_gene: TRBD2; v_gene: TRBV5-1; j_gene: TRBJ2-7; CDR3nt: TGCGCCAGCAGTTTCGATGGGCCCAGCGGGGGTCCCTCCTTC; CDR3aa: CASSFDGPSGGPSF
abundance: -; d_gene: -; v_gene: TRBV12-5; j_gene: TRBJ2-5; CDR3nt: TGTGCTAGTGGTTTGAGCGGAGAGACCCAGTACTTC; CDR3aa: CASGLSGETQYF
abundance: -; d_gene: TRBD2; v_gene: TRBV29-1; j_gene: TRBJ2-3; CDR3nt: TGCAGCGGAAATCTAGCGGACAGCACAGATACGCAGTATTTT; CDR3aa: CSGNLADSTDTQYF
abundance: -; d_gene: -; v_gene: TRBV28; j_gene: TRBJ1-2; CDR3nt: TGTGCCAGCAGTCCTGACAGCTATGGCTACACCTTC; CDR3aa: CASSPDSYGYTF
abundance: -; d_gene: -; v_gene: TRBV9; j_gene: TRBJ1-3; CDR3nt: TGTGCCAGCACACCACTTGGGGCGGACTCTGGAAACACCATATATTTT; CDR3aa: CASTPLGADSGNTIYF
abundance: once; d_gene: TRBD1; v_gene: TRBV6-6; j_gene: TRBJ2-7; CDR3nt: TGTGCCACGTACAGGGGTTCCTACGAGCAGTACTTC; CDR3aa: CATYRGSYEQYF
abundance: -; d_gene: TRBD1; v_gene: TRBV7-2; j_gene: TRBJ2-7; CDR3nt: TGTGCCAGCAGCTTAGTAAGGCAGGGGGCTTACGAGCAGTACTTC; CDR3aa: CASSLVRQGAYEQYF
abundance: -; d_gene: -; v_gene: TRBV7-6; j_gene: TRBJ2-7; CDR3nt: TGTGCCAGCAGCTTAAATACAGGAAACTACGAGCAGTACTTC; CDR3aa: CASSLNTGNYEQYF
abundance: -; d_gene: TRBD2; v_gene: TRBV6-5; j_gene: TRBJ2-1; CDR3nt: TGTGCCAGCAGTTTAGCGGGAGCCACCAATGAGCAGTTCTTC; CDR3aa: CASSLAGATNEQFF
abundance: -; d_gene: TRBD2; v_gene: TRBV7-6; j_gene: TRBJ2-3; CDR3nt: TGTGCCAGCAGCCAGGGACTAGCGGGGACACAGGATACGCAGTATTTT; CDR3aa: CASSQGLAGTQDTQYF
abundance: few; d_gene: TRBD1; v_gene: TRBV18; j_gene: TRBJ2-5; CDR3nt: TGTGCCAGCTCACCTAAGACAGGGGGCCAGGAGACCCAGTACTTC; CDR3aa: CASSPKTGGQETQYF
abundance: -; d_gene: -; v_gene: TRBV20-1; j_gene: TRBJ2-3; CDR3nt: TGCATGATGGAGACAGATACGCAGTATTTT; CDR3aa: CMMETDTQYF
abundance: -; d_gene: TRBD1; v_gene: TRBV6-5; j_gene: TRBJ2-7; CDR3nt: TGTGCCAGCTCCCCGCTAGGCCAGGGGGCCTACGAGCAGTACTTC; CDR3aa: CASSPLGQGAYEQYF
abundance: -; d_gene: -; v_gene: TRBV9; j_gene: TRBJ1-1; CDR3nt: TGTGCCAGCAGCGAATCCAGGGTGAACACTGAAGCTTTCTTT; CDR3aa: CASSESRVNTEAFF